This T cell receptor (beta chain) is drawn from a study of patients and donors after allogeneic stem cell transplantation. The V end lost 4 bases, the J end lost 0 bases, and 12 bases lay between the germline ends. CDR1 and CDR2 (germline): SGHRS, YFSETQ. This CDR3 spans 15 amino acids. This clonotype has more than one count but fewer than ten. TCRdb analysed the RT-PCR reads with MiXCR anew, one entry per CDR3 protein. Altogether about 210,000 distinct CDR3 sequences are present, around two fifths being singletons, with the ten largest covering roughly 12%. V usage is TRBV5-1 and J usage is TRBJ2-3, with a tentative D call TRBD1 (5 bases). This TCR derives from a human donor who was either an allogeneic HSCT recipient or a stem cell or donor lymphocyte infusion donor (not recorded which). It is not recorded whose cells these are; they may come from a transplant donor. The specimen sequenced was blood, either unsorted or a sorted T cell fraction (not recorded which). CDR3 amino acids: CASSPDSSSTDTQYF. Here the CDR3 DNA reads TGCGCCAGCAGCCCTGACAGCTCTAGCACAGATACGCAGTATTTT.